This is a list of T cell receptor beta chains from one sample in a study of blood T cell repertoires in COVID-19. TCRdb's table, derived via immunoSEQ multiplex PCR, lists solely in-frame clones and lacks some. In the table there are 76,000 or so clones, around nine tenths of which are singletons. The sequenced sample consisted of peripheral blood. The receptors stem from a human donor in a cohort sampled during active COVID-19. Each CDR3 is given with its conserved first and last residue. Fields, in order: V gene, CDR3 length, clone size, CDR3 protein. Not every row has a clone size; where given, it reads once, few, many or a size class.

TRBV18 16 NA CASSPPPTGVGNTIYF
TRBV6-2/TRBV6-3 14 NA CASSYSGTSNTQYF
TRBV7-3 15 NA CASSLSGARTDTQYF
TRBV4-1 16 once CASSQDARGGYNEQFF
TRBV6-6 12 once CASGSQSDTQYF
TRBV2 15 NA CASSGQVVGSTEAFF
TRBV5-8 15 NA CASSYQVQVTGELFF
TRBV29-1 13 NA CSSESGGAEGYTF
TRBV5-1 14 NA CASSQGQQSYEQYF
TRBV11-2 15 NA CASSLATGITYEQYF
TRBV19 17 NA CASSVSGSHSGANVLTF
TRBV30 15 NA CAWTRETGYGYGYTF
TRBV19 15 once CASTDEQDAYNEQFF
TRBV6-2/TRBV6-3 15 NA CASSYERGALSEQYF